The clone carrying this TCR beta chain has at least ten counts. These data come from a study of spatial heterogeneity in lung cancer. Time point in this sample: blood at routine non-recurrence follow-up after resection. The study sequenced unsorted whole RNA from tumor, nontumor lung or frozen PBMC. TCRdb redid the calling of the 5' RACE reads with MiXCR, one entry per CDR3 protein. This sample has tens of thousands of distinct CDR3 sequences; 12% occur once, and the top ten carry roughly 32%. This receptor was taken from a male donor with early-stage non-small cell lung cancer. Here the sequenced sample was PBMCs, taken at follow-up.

The DNA of the CDR3 is TGTGCCAGTAGCACAACGGGACACGGCTACGAGCAGTACTTC. Amino acid sequence: CASSTTGHGYEQYF. The chain has TRBV19 and TRBJ2-7; TRBD1 might be the D (6 bases). Trimming left V 6 bases short and J 3 bases short, with 15 bases between. Per the germline V gene, CDR1 is LNHDA and CDR2 is SQIVND (reference sequence). CDR3 length equals 14 residues.